A single TCR beta chain is shown here with its context. Its specificity is not known. This table comes from immunoSEQ multiplex PCR, and its TCRdb copy is limited to in-frame clones, with some not included. The profile covers 25,000 to 35,000 clones, with 55% to 75% appearing a single time and approximately 16% taken by the ten largest. This sample is drawn from a study of PD-1 blockade in classical Hodgkin lymphoma. Study-level results: TCR diversity at baseline was reported to be reduced in newly diagnosed patients relative to healthy donors. In CD4+ cells, TCR diversity went up significantly by C4D1, but in CD8+ cells it did not.

Each patient relapsed following autologous stem cell transplantation, and prior brentuximab vedotin exposure differed. Unmatched junction bases numbered 5, after V lost 1 base and J lost 4 bases. Germline V CDR1 and CDR2: SEHNR, FQNEAQ (reference sequence). CDR3 length: 16 amino acids. The material was peripheral blood mononuclear cells (PBMCs), obtained before the second cycle of nivolumab. The source of this sequence is a human donor with classical Hodgkin lymphoma. V gene TRBV7-9 combines with J gene TRBJ2-3, with TRBD2 identical over 10 bases. CDR3 amino acids: CASSLGLAGVADTQYF. The CDR3 DNA sequence: TGTGCCAGCAGCTTAGGGCTAGCGGGGGTGGCAGATACGCAGTATTTT.